A selection of T cell receptor beta chains follows, all from one sample in a study of shared clonotypes between healthy human individuals. Assay: immunoSEQ multiplex PCR; the TCRdb copy retains only in-frame clones and omits some. The sample records 630,000 or so clones, roughly 98% being singletons. The sequenced material came from naive CD8+ T cells sorted from blood. All receptors come from a man aged 25 to 40 in good health. CDR3s include the opening cysteine and the closing phenylalanine or tryptophan. D genes are given only for firm matches. Clone size is stated in some rows and not others, as once, few, many or a class when expanded.

j_call: TRBJ2-3; d_call: -; clone_size: once; v_call: TRBV5-4; cdr3_nt: TGTGCCAGCAGCTCGTTAACCGTGACAGTAACTAGCACAGATACGCAGTATTTT; cdr3_aa: CASSSLTVTVTSTDTQYF
j_call: TRBJ2-7; d_call: TRBD2; clone_size: -; v_call: TRBV6-6; cdr3_nt: TGTGCCAGCAGTTTCGGGAGGGCCTACGAGCAGTACTTC; cdr3_aa: CASSFGRAYEQYF
j_call: TRBJ1-1; d_call: -; clone_size: -; v_call: TRBV28; cdr3_nt: TGTGCCAGCAGTTGGCCGGGGCGGAACACTGAAGCTTTCTTT; cdr3_aa: CASSWPGRNTEAFF
j_call: TRBJ2-7; d_call: -; clone_size: -; v_call: TRBV5-1; cdr3_nt: TGCGCCAGCTCGGCGGGTGACGGTCCCTACGAGCAGTACTTC; cdr3_aa: CASSAGDGPYEQYF
j_call: TRBJ1-1; d_call: -; clone_size: -; v_call: TRBV4-3; cdr3_nt: TGCGCCAGCAGCCAAGATCCAAACAAGGGAGCTTTCTTT; cdr3_aa: CASSQDPNKGAFF
j_call: TRBJ2-7; d_call: -; clone_size: -; v_call: TRBV15; cdr3_nt: TGTGCCACCAGCAAAGGACCCTCCTACGAGCAGTACTTC; cdr3_aa: CATSKGPSYEQYF
j_call: TRBJ2-1; d_call: -; clone_size: -; v_call: TRBV29-1; cdr3_nt: TGCAGCGTTGGGGAAAGGCTGTACAATGAGCAGTTCTTC; cdr3_aa: CSVGERLYNEQFF
j_call: TRBJ2-7; d_call: TRBD1; clone_size: -; v_call: TRBV29-1; cdr3_nt: TGCAGCGACCGACAGGGTGAATCCTACGAGCAGTACTTC; cdr3_aa: CSDRQGESYEQYF
j_call: TRBJ2-1; d_call: -; clone_size: -; v_call: TRBV9; cdr3_nt: TGTGCCAGCAGCGCTCGACAGCTCAATGAGCAGTTCTTC; cdr3_aa: CASSARQLNEQFF
j_call: TRBJ2-2; d_call: -; clone_size: -; v_call: TRBV15; cdr3_nt: TGTGCCACCAGCGGAGAGGACAGCGGCGGCGCGAACACCGGGGAGCTGTTTTTT; cdr3_aa: CATSGEDSGGANTGELFF
j_call: TRBJ2-2; d_call: -; clone_size: once; v_call: TRBV5-6; cdr3_nt: TGTGCCAGCAGCTTGGTACTTCGGGGGATCGGGGAGCTGTTTTTT; cdr3_aa: CASSLVLRGIGELFF
j_call: TRBJ1-1; d_call: TRBD1; clone_size: -; v_call: TRBV2; cdr3_nt: TGTGCCAGCAGGATGGGGACAGGGTTGACTGAAGCTTTCTTT; cdr3_aa: CASRMGTGLTEAFF
j_call: TRBJ2-7; d_call: -; clone_size: -; v_call: TRBV9; cdr3_nt: TGTGCCAGCAGCGTAGAGGGGTTTAACTCCTACGAGCAGTACTTC; cdr3_aa: CASSVEGFNSYEQYF
j_call: TRBJ1-2; d_call: -; clone_size: -; v_call: TRBV19; cdr3_nt: TGTGCCAGTACGACAAACATGGATTACTATGGCTACACCTTC; cdr3_aa: CASTTNMDYYGYTF
j_call: TRBJ2-5; d_call: -; clone_size: -; v_call: TRBV10-3; cdr3_nt: TGTGCCACCGCCTCGGGGGTCCAAGAGACCCAGTACTTC; cdr3_aa: CATASGVQETQYF
j_call: TRBJ2-1; d_call: TRBD1; clone_size: once; v_call: TRBV7-9; cdr3_nt: TGTGCCAGCAGCTTTCAAGACAGGGGCAATGAGCAGTTCTTC; cdr3_aa: CASSFQDRGNEQFF
j_call: TRBJ2-3; d_call: -; clone_size: -; v_call: TRBV5-5; cdr3_nt: TGTGCCAGCAGCTTGAAATTTCAGGGTTTTACAGATACGCAGTATTTT; cdr3_aa: CASSLKFQGFTDTQYF
j_call: TRBJ2-2; d_call: -; clone_size: -; v_call: TRBV28; cdr3_nt: TGTGCCAGCAGTTTATTTTGGTTCACCGGGGAGCTGTTTTTT; cdr3_aa: CASSLFWFTGELFF
j_call: TRBJ2-1; d_call: TRBD2; clone_size: -; v_call: TRBV7-9; cdr3_nt: TGTGCCAGCAGCTCCCCTAGCGGACTATACAATGAGCAGTTCTTC; cdr3_aa: CASSSPSGLYNEQFF
j_call: TRBJ2-3; d_call: TRBD2; clone_size: -; v_call: TRBV2; cdr3_nt: TGTGCCAGCAGGGACCCCGCGTTGCGGGAGGCGGTAGATACGCAGTATTTT; cdr3_aa: CASRDPALREAVDTQYF
j_call: TRBJ2-7; d_call: -; clone_size: -; v_call: TRBV7-2; cdr3_nt: TGTGCCAGCAGCTTCACCCCTTCTTACGAGCAGTACTTC; cdr3_aa: CASSFTPSYEQYF
j_call: TRBJ1-2; d_call: -; clone_size: -; v_call: TRBV15; cdr3_nt: TGTGCCACCAGCAGAGGGGAGCGTGTTTACACCTTC; cdr3_aa: CATSRGERVYTF
j_call: TRBJ1-4; d_call: -; clone_size: -; v_call: TRBV7-6; cdr3_nt: TGTGCCAGCAGCTTAGGACAGTCTAATGAAAAACTGTTTTTT; cdr3_aa: CASSLGQSNEKLFF
j_call: TRBJ1-4; d_call: -; clone_size: -; v_call: TRBV7-2; cdr3_nt: TGTGCCAGCAGCTTAGTGGAGTCCTCAACTAATGAAAAACTGTTTTTT; cdr3_aa: CASSLVESSTNEKLFF
j_call: TRBJ2-3; d_call: TRBD2; clone_size: -; v_call: TRBV27; cdr3_nt: TGTGCCAGCAGGCCGGGGACTAGCGGGACAGATACGCAGTATTTT; cdr3_aa: CASRPGTSGTDTQYF
j_call: TRBJ1-4; d_call: TRBD1; clone_size: -; v_call: TRBV7-9; cdr3_nt: TGTGCCAGCAGCGCCAGGACAGGAGATGTAACGGGTAATGAAAAACTGTTTTTT; cdr3_aa: CASSARTGDVTGNEKLFF
j_call: TRBJ2-1; d_call: TRBD2; clone_size: -; v_call: TRBV5-1; cdr3_nt: TGCGCCAGCAGCTTGGCCGTGGGAGGGCCGCTCAATGAGCAGTTCTTC; cdr3_aa: CASSLAVGGPLNEQFF
j_call: TRBJ1-5; d_call: -; clone_size: -; v_call: TRBV25-1; cdr3_nt: TGTGCCAGCAGTGAATCGACCTATAGCAATCAGCCCCAGCATTTT; cdr3_aa: CASSESTYSNQPQHF
j_call: TRBJ2-7; d_call: -; clone_size: -; v_call: TRBV30; cdr3_nt: TGTGCCTGGAGCTCACTGTTGGGGTCCCGCTACGAGCAGTACTTC; cdr3_aa: CAWSSLLGSRYEQYF
j_call: TRBJ2-3; d_call: -; clone_size: -; v_call: TRBV15; cdr3_nt: TGTGCCACCAGCAGAGCCCTAGCGCGTCGCACAGATACGCAGTATTTT; cdr3_aa: CATSRALARRTDTQYF
j_call: TRBJ2-7; d_call: -; clone_size: -; v_call: TRBV27; cdr3_nt: TGTGCCAGCAGTATCTCTTCAGGATCCTACGAGCAGTACTTC; cdr3_aa: CASSISSGSYEQYF
j_call: TRBJ1-1; d_call: -; clone_size: -; v_call: TRBV4-2; cdr3_nt: TGTGCCAGCAGCCAAGATCTTAAGGCCAGGGTAAGCACTGAAGCTTTCTTT; cdr3_aa: CASSQDLKARVSTEAFF
j_call: TRBJ2-7; d_call: TRBD2; clone_size: -; v_call: TRBV5-1; cdr3_nt: TGCGCCAGCAGCTTGGGACTAGCGGGTGACTCCTACGAGCAGTACTTC; cdr3_aa: CASSLGLAGDSYEQYF
j_call: TRBJ2-1; d_call: -; clone_size: -; v_call: TRBV6-6; cdr3_nt: TGTGCCAGCAGTTACTCGACCAGGAACAATGAGCAGTTCTTC; cdr3_aa: CASSYSTRNNEQFF
j_call: TRBJ2-7; d_call: -; clone_size: -; v_call: TRBV2; cdr3_nt: TGTGCCAGCAGTGAAACACGAACCTCCTACGAGCAGTACTTC; cdr3_aa: CASSETRTSYEQYF
j_call: TRBJ2-3; d_call: -; clone_size: -; v_call: TRBV11-2; cdr3_nt: TGTGCCAGCAGCCAACGCCCGGGTTCTAGAGATACGCAGTATTTT; cdr3_aa: CASSQRPGSRDTQYF
j_call: TRBJ2-7; d_call: -; clone_size: -; v_call: TRBV11-2; cdr3_nt: TGTGCCAGCAGCTTAGAGGGGCCAGGGGCTTCAGAGCAGTACTTC; cdr3_aa: CASSLEGPGASEQYF
j_call: TRBJ2-1; d_call: -; clone_size: -; v_call: TRBV10-1; cdr3_nt: TGCGCCAGCAGTGAGTCGGGACCATACAATGAGCAGTTCTTC; cdr3_aa: CASSESGPYNEQFF
j_call: TRBJ2-1; d_call: -; clone_size: -; v_call: TRBV5-1; cdr3_nt: TGCGCCAGCAGCTTGGACAGCAGTCTCGCCAATGAGCAGTTCTTC; cdr3_aa: CASSLDSSLANEQFF
j_call: TRBJ1-4; d_call: -; clone_size: -; v_call: TRBV6-6; cdr3_nt: TGTGCCAGCAGTCCAAAGGGCCTTCCGGATGAAAAACTGTTTTTT; cdr3_aa: CASSPKGLPDEKLFF
j_call: TRBJ2-7; d_call: -; clone_size: -; v_call: TRBV6-5; cdr3_nt: TGTGCCAGCAGTTACTCATCCGGACTGCTCTACGAGCAGTACTTC; cdr3_aa: CASSYSSGLLYEQYF
j_call: TRBJ2-2; d_call: -; clone_size: -; v_call: TRBV7-9; cdr3_nt: TGTGCCAGCAGCTTCACCGGGGAGCTGTTTTTT; cdr3_aa: CASSFTGELFF
j_call: TRBJ1-4; d_call: -; clone_size: -; v_call: TRBV18; cdr3_nt: TGTGCCAGCTCATCCCCCAATGAGTTCGGAGGTGAAAAACTGTTTTTT; cdr3_aa: CASSSPNEFGGEKLFF
j_call: TRBJ2-5; d_call: TRBD2; clone_size: -; v_call: TRBV7-8; cdr3_nt: TGTGCCAGCAGCTTAGCGGCTCCCGGACTAGCGGGAGGGTCGCAAGAGACCCAGTACTTC; cdr3_aa: CASSLAAPGLAGGSQETQYF
j_call: TRBJ2-7; d_call: TRBD1; clone_size: -; v_call: TRBV27; cdr3_nt: TGTGCCAGCAGTTCCTACACAGGGGGTACCTACGAGCAGTACTTC; cdr3_aa: CASSSYTGGTYEQYF
j_call: TRBJ2-3; d_call: -; clone_size: -; v_call: TRBV5-6; cdr3_nt: TGTGCCAGCAGCTTGGCGGTAGACACAGATACGCAGTATTTT; cdr3_aa: CASSLAVDTDTQYF
j_call: TRBJ2-2; d_call: -; clone_size: -; v_call: TRBV18; cdr3_nt: TGTGCCAGCTCACCACTCGCAAAGGTGAACACCGGGGAGCTGTTTTTT; cdr3_aa: CASSPLAKVNTGELFF
j_call: TRBJ1-1; d_call: -; clone_size: once; v_call: TRBV29-1; cdr3_nt: TGCAGCGTTTTTGACGGGGCCGGGAACACTGAAGCTTTCTTT; cdr3_aa: CSVFDGAGNTEAFF